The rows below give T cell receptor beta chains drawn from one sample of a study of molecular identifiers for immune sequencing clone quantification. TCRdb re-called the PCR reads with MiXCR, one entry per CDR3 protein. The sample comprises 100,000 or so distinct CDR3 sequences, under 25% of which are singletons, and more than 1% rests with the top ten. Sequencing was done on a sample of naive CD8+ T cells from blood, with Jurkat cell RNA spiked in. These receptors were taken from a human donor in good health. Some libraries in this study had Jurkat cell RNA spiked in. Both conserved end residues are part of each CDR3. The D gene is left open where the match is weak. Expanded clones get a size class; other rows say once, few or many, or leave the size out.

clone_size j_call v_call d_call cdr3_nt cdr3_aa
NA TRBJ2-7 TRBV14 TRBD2 TGTGCCAGCAGCCAAGATATGCTAGCGGATGGGGAGCAGTACTTC CASSQDMLADGEQYF
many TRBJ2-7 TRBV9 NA TGTGCCAGCAGCGTAGCCGGGGACCCGACGAGCGACGAGCAGTACTTC CASSVAGDPTSDEQYF
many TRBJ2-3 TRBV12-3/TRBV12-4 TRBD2 TGTGCCAGCAGTCCCTCAGCGGGGGCCGGGAAAGATACGCAGTATTTT CASSPSAGAGKDTQYF
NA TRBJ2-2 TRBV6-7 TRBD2 TGTGCCAGCAGTTACTTGTCGCGGGGGGAGAGCGGGGAGCTGTTTTTT CASSYLSRGESGELFF
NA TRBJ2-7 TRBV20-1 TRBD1 TGCAGTGCTAGAGACGGGACAGGGGGACCCGAGCAGTACTTC CSARDGTGGPEQYF
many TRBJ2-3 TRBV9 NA TGTGCCAGCAGCGGAACAGATACTAGCACAGATACGCAGTATTTT CASSGTDTSTDTQYF
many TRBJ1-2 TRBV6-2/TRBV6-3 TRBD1 TGTGCCAGCAGTTACTCACAGGGGATGGACCCCTATGGCTACACCTTC CASSYSQGMDPYGYTF
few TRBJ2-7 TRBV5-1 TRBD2 TGCGCCAGCAGCTTGGGGGAGGGCCTGGGGAAGCTCGAGCAGTACTTC CASSLGEGLGKLEQYF
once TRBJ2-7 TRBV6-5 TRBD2 TGTGCCAGCAGTTACTCCGGCGGGGGGTACGAGCAGTACTTC CASSYSGGGYEQYF
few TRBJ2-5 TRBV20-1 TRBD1 TGCAGTGCCCAGAGAGGGGCTTCGGACAGGGGGTCCCAAGAGACCCAGTACTTC CSAQRGASDRGSQETQYF
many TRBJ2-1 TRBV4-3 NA TGCGCCAGCAGCCTGACAGGAAATGAGCAGTTCTTC CASSLTGNEQFF
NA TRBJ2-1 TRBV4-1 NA TGCGCCAGCAGCCAAACCCCAGGAGGGGCTGATTACAATGAGCAGTTCTTC CASSQTPGGADYNEQFF
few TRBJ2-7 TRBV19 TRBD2 TGTGCCAGTAGTACAGGGGGACTAGCGGTGTACGAGCAGTACTTC CASSTGGLAVYEQYF
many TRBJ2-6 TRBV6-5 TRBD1 TGTGCCAGCAAAGGGACAGGGGATTCTGGGGCCAACGTCCTGACTTTC CASKGTGDSGANVLTF
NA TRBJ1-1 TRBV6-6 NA TGTGCCAGCAGTTATGACATATCGAACACTGAAGCTTTCTTT CASSYDISNTEAFF
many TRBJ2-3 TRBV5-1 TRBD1 TGCGCCAGCAGCTCGGGACAGGCGGGTACAGATACGCAGTATTTT CASSSGQAGTDTQYF
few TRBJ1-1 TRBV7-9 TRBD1 TGTGCCAGCAGCTTAGGACAGGGCGCTCACACTGAAGCTTTCTTT CASSLGQGAHTEAFF
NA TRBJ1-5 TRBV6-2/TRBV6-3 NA TGTGCCAGCAGTCCTGGAGGACGGCAGCCCCAGCATTTT CASSPGGRQPQHF
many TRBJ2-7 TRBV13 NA TGTGCCAGCAGCTTACAACCGAATTACGAGCAGTACTTC CASSLQPNYEQYF
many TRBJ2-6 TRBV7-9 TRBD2 TGTGCCAGCAGCTCGTTCGCGACGCGGGAGTTTTCTGGGGCCAACGTCCTGACTTTC CASSSFATREFSGANVLTF
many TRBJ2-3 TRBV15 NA TGTGCCACCAGCACCAGATCTAGGCTTATCACAGATACGCAGTATTTT CATSTRSRLITDTQYF
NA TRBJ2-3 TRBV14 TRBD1 TGTGCCAGCAGCCGAGGACAGGGGTACACAGATACGCAGTATTTT CASSRGQGYTDTQYF
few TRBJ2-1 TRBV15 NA TGTGCCACCAGCAGAGATCCCAAGCTGTACAATGAGCAGTTCTTC CATSRDPKLYNEQFF
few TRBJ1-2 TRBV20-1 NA TGCAGTGCTAGATCTCTAGGACAGATAACAGATGGCTACACCTTC CSARSLGQITDGYTF
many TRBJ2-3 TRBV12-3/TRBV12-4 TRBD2 TGTGCCAGCAGTTTCGCGGGAGCTGATACGCAGTATTTT CASSFAGADTQYF